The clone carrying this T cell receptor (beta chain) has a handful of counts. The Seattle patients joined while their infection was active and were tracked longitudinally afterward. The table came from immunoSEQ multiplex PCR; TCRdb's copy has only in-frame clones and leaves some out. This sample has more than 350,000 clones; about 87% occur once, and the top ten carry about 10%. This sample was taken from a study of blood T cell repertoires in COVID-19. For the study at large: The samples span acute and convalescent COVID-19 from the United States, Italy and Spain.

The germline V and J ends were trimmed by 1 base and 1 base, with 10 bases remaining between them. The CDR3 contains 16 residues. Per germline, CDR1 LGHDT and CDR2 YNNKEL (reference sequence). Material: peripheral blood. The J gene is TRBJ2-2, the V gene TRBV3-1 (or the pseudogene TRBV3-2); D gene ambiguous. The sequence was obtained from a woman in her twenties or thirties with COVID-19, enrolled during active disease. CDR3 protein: CASSQGWAGNTGELFF. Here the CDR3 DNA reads TGTGCCAGCAGCCAAGGTTGGGCAGGGAACACCGGGGAGCTGTTTTTT.